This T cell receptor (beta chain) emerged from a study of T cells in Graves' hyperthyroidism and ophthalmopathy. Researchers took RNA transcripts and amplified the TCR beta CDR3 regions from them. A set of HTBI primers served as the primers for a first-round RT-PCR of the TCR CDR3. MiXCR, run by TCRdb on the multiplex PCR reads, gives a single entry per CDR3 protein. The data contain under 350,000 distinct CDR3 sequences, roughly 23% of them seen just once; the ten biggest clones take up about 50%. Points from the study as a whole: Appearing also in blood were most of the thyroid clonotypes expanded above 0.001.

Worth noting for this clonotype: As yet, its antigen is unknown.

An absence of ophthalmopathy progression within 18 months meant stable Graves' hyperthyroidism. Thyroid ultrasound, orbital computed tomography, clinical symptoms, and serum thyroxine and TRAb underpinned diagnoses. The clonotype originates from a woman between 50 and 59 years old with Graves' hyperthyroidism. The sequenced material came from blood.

The CDR3 loop is CASSLGGTPNYGYTF. The DNA for the CDR3 is TGTGCCAGCAGCCTAGGGGGGACACCGAACTATGGCTACACCTTC. The V gene is TRBV12-3 or TRBV12-4, the J gene TRBJ1-2; a weak D match, TRBD1 (6 bases). The CDR3 contains 15 residues. Trimming took 6 bases from V and 2 from J, leaving 16 bases between them.